This entry concerns a single T cell receptor (beta chain). Its antigen specificity is not known. Base qualities are not at hand, and no much larger clone is one base apart. These data come from a study of blood T cell repertoires in COVID-19 (dated by TCRdb to 2020 to 2021). For the study in its entirety: The collaborator samples originated in the United States, Italy and Spain and spanned the acute and convalescent phases of COVID-19. A de-identified subject ID, COVID-19 status, age in years and sex were almost always included in the sample metadata. HLA class I and class II types, where available, came from metadata supplied by the sample provider rather than from assay-based typing. The dataset comprised deeply sampled blood TCRbeta repertoires from subjects exposed to, actively infected with, or recovered from COVID-19. The samples were drawn from the first 160 participants of the ongoing ImmuneRACE study and from some 1,300 subjects provided by 6 global collaborators. The material from the prospective study consisted of cDNA or gDNA derived from T cells, B-cell-depleted T cells, or PBMCs. The repertoires were made available in a free public database intended to serve as a resource for research on the immune response to SARS-CoV-2. Beyond this particular receptor, the publication reports: The amount of clinical and demographic metadata varied by source and participant and was provided uncurated.

The CDR3, from cysteine to phenylalanine, totals 14 residues. Kept here is only the CDR3 DNA, which spans 42 bases and is read in frame from base 1. Compared with germline, V lacks 1 base and J lacks 7 bases; bases without a gene match: 5. Reading the germline V gene gives CDR1 SGHRS and CDR2 YFSETQ. The immunoSEQ Assay, a bias-controlled multiplex PCR, was used to amplify TCRbeta CDR3 regions from genomic DNA. Per the source publication's procedure: Within the assay, amplification of reference gene primers was used to estimate how many nucleated cells each sample contained. To quantify the absolute abundance of each unique TCRbeta CDR3 rearrangement, sequence reads were collapsed and filtered. For each sample, productive Simpson clonality was calculated by taking the square root of Simpson's diversity index across productive rearrangements. TCRdb took this table from immuneACCESS and kept in-frame rearrangements with V and J called. Such tables lack part of the clones; where checked against another copy, unresolved V genes explain under half of the gap, and the rest is unexplained. The V and J calls and the clone size are those of that table, but D and trimming were determined from the DNA. For this sample there are 100,000 or so clones; approximately 90% appear just once. The top ten hold about 2.2% of the sample.

The collaborating institutions used their own protocols to collect whole blood in K2EDTA tubes. For TCRbeta analysis, collaborators shipped samples as frozen whole blood, isolated PBMCs, or DNA extracted from either of those sample types. This receptor was taken from a middle-aged man with active COVID-19. Sequencing was done on a sample of peripheral blood. The chain is made from TRBV5-1 and TRBJ2-3, with TRBD2 matching 8 junction bases. The CDR3 region has the sequence CASSLSGGPNTQYF. The bases are TGCGCCAGCAGCTTGTCGGGAGGGCCAAATACGCAGTATTTT.